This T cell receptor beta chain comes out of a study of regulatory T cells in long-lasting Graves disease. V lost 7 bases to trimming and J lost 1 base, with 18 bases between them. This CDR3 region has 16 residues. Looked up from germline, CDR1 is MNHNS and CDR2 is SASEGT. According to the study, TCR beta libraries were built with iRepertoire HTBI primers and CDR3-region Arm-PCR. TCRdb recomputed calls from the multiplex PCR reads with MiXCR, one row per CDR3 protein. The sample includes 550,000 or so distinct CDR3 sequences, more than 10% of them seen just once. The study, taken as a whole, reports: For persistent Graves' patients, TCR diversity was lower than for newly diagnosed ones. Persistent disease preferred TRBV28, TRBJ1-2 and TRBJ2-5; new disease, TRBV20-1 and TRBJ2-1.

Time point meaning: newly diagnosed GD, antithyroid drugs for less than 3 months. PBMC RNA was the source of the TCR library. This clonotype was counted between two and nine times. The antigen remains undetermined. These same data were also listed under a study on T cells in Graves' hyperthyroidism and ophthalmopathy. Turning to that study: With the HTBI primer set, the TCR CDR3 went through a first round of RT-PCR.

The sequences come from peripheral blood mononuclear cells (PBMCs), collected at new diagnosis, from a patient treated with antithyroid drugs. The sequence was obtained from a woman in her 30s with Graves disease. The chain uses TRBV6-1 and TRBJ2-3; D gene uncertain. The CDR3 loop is CASTGRLVFRTDTQYF. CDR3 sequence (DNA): TGTGCCAGCACCGGTCGTCTAGTGTTCCGCACAGATACGCAGTATTTT.